The source of this T cell receptor beta chain is a study of CD8 T cells in ankylosing spondylitis. Study-wide points: Made up of eight or nine highly homologous variants, a TCR beta motif appeared characteristic of ankylosing spondylitis blood.

This CDR3 has 14 amino acids. V trimming: 6 bases; J trimming: 8 bases; junction bases outside the gene matches: 8. On this clonotype: Antigen specificity is unknown.

As the method for making TCR beta libraries, quantitative 5'-RACE with molecular barcodes was used. One entry per CDR3 protein, called by TCRdb with MiXCR from the 5' RACE reads. The sample lists about 340,000 distinct CDR3 sequences, approximately 8% seen once, with approximately 15% in the top ten. Input material: blood, either unsorted or a sorted T cell fraction (not recorded which). This clonotype was obtained from a male donor with ankylosing spondylitis. The V and J genes are TRBV12-3 or TRBV12-4 and TRBJ1-5, with 9 bases matching TRBD1. CDR3 region: CASRHNRGLEPQHF. Here the CDR3 DNA reads TGTGCCAGCAGACATAACAGGGGGCTGGAGCCCCAGCATTTT.